This TCR beta chain was recorded in a study of blood T cell repertoires in COVID-19. Per germline, CDR1 SEHNR and CDR2 FQNEAQ (reference sequence). The ends lost 6 bases at V and 5 bases at J; junction bases unmatched: 4. There are 13 residues in the CDR3. Repertoires were generated with immunoSEQ multiplex PCR, while TCRdb's copy carries only in-frame clones and drops some. The table lists a few hundred thousand clones, 85% to 90% of them singletons. This chain uses TRBV7-9 with TRBJ2-3; TRBD2 matches at 8 bases. The TCR was taken from a woman between 50 and 59 years old who had recovered from COVID-19. The sequenced material came from PBMCs or T cells enriched from blood (not recorded which). CDR3 sequence reads: CASRAGAGDTQYF. CDR3 coding DNA: TGTGCCAGCAGAGCGGGAGCCGGAGATACGCAGTATTTT.